This T cell receptor beta chain was observed in a study of radiation and T cells in renal cell carcinoma. About this clone: What it recognizes is unknown.

Sample time point: blood 4 weeks post-SBRT, at nephrectomy. Treatment: 15 Gy SBRT to primary tumor, nephrectomy 4 weeks later. Nephrectomy followed 15 Gy stereotactic body radiation by 4 weeks. Whole-study results and caveats: Without pretreatment biopsies, baseline tumor clonotype presence was undetermined. In blood, top tumor clones expanded by 2 weeks, shrinking by 4.

Deletions cut 2 bases from V and 3 bases from J, with 15 bases between. The CDR3 runs to 15 residues. CDR1 and CDR2 from the germline V gene are SGHTS and YDEGEE. The table came from immunoSEQ multiplex PCR; TCRdb's copy has only in-frame clones and leaves some out. Of just over 95,000 clones listed, about 79% were seen once; the top ten hold around 7.7%. The rearrangement joins TRBV5-8 to TRBJ2-7; tentatively, D is TRBD1 or TRBD2 (6 bases each). Sequenced material: blood, taken from a patient whose treatment included radiotherapy and nephrectomy. The source is a man aged 55 to 70 with renal cell carcinoma. In DNA form, the CDR3 reads TGTGCCAGCAGCTTCATGCGGGACAACGTCTACGAGCAGTACTTC. Its translation is CASSFMRDNVYEQYF.